A single sample is the source of the 14 T cell receptor beta chains below, sequenced in a study of radiation and T cells in renal cell carcinoma. The assay was immunoSEQ multiplex PCR, and TCRdb's table has in-frame clones only and misses some. The sample holds tens of thousands of clones, less than 55% seen once. Treatment defined: treatment-naive control, cytoreductive nephrectomy. Sequenced material: tumor tissue, taken from a patient whose treatment was nephrectomy without radiotherapy. Receptors were obtained from a human donor with renal cell carcinoma.

CDR3 sequence: CAWSVRVVETQYF. The CDR3 nucleotides are TGTGCCTGGAGTGTACGGGTGGTAGAGACCCAGTACTTC. The genes are TRBV30 and TRBJ2-5, with unresolved D. The CDR3 is made up of 13 amino acids. CDR1 and CDR2 (germline): GTSNPN, SVGIG (reference sequence). V shed 0 bases and J shed 4 bases, with 9 bases lying between them.

The V and J genes are TRBV5-4 and TRBJ1-2; 8 nucleotides align to TRBD1. The CDR3 covers 16 residues. The V and J ends lost 3 bases and 4 bases, in that order; junction bases with no gene match: 11. Germline V gene data show CDR1 as SGHNT and CDR2 as YYREEE (reference sequence). CDR3 sequence: CASSSTGRGLIYGYTF. DNA of the CDR3: TGTGCCAGCAGCTCCACCGGCAGGGGGCTTATCTATGGCTACACCTTC.

V gene TRBV9 combines with J gene TRBJ2-7; either TRBD1 or TRBD2 may fit D (5 bases each). Germline assignment: CDR1 SGDLS and CDR2 YYNGEE. The ends were cut back, 3 bases at V and 3 bases at J, with 13 bases in the middle. This CDR3 has 14 amino acids. The CDR3 DNA sequence: TGTGCCAGCAGCGACCGGGACGGTAACTACGAGCAGTACTTC. Amino acid sequence: CASSDRDGNYEQYF.

The chain carries TRBV19 and TRBJ1-2; the D gene is possibly TRBD1 (6 bases). The CDR3 has 15 residues. The germline gives CDR1 LNHDA, CDR2 SQIVND (reference sequence). V was trimmed by 4 bases and J by 2 bases, leaving 14 bases between them. Here the CDR3 reads CASSSRGSTNYGYTF. The CDR3 nucleotides are TGTGCCAGTAGTAGTAGGGGGAGCACGAACTATGGCTACACCTTC.

This chain joins TRBV5-1 and TRBJ2-5; tentatively, D is TRBD1 (6 bases). The V gene's germline CDR1 is SGHRS and CDR2 YFSETQ. The CDR3 extends over 15 amino acids. V was pared by 4 bases and J by 4 bases, with 17 bases between. CDR3: CASSMGQGHGETQYF. The CDR3 DNA reads as TGCGCCAGCAGCATGGGGCAGGGACACGGAGAGACCCAGTACTTC.

V gene TRBV4-2 combines with J gene TRBJ2-5; D is perhaps TRBD2 (5 bases). This CDR3 contains 15 residues. CDR1 is LGHNA and CDR2 is YNFKEQ in the germline V gene. V shed 0 bases and J shed 2 bases, with 10 bases lying between them. This chain's CDR3 is CASSQDRLPQETQYF. The DNA of the CDR3 is TGTGCCAGCAGCCAAGACCGACTACCACAAGAGACCCAGTACTTC.

The genes are TRBV5-1 and TRBJ2-7; a possible D gene is TRBD1 (5 bases). The germline gives CDR1 SGHRS, CDR2 YFSETQ. Trimming took off 2 bases at V and 0 bases at J, with 9 bases between the two ends. The CDR3 extends over 14 amino acids. CDR3 sequence (DNA): TGCGCCAGCAGCTTACAGGCGAGCTCCTACGAGCAGTACTTC. Encoded protein: CASSLQASSYEQYF.

V is TRBV2 and J is TRBJ2-5; D might be TRBD1 or TRBD2, each matching 5 bases. The V end was cut by 6 bases, the J end by 5 bases, with 13 bases between. The CDR3 covers 13 residues. CDR1 is SNHLY, CDR2 FYNNEI, per germline. The CDR3: CASRGDLRETQYF. The CDR3 DNA is TGTGCCAGCAGGGGGGACCTAAGGGAGACCCAGTACTTC.

V usage is TRBV4-1 and J usage is TRBJ1-2; tentatively, D is TRBD1 (6 bases). The CDR3 loop spans 14 amino acids. Germline CDR1 and CDR2: MGHRA and YSYEKL. The V gene lost 7 bases and the J gene lost 2 bases, with 14 bases spanning the gap. The CDR3 protein is CASTGEGGNYGYTF. In nucleotides, the CDR3 is TGCGCCAGCACCGGGGAGGGGGGGAACTATGGCTACACCTTC.

This chain links TRBV2 with TRBJ2-7; perhaps D is TRBD1 or TRBD2 (6 bases each). This CDR3 region has 11 residues. Trimming pared 1 base from V and 9 bases from J, leaving 7 bases between. Germline CDR1 reads SNHLY; CDR2 reads FYNNEI. The DNA for the CDR3 is TGTGCCAGCAGTGAAGAGGGGGGGCAGTACTTC. Encoded protein: CASSEEGGQYF.

This chain joins TRBV7-9 and TRBJ2-3; D possibly corresponds to TRBD1 (6 bases). V dropped 4 bases and J dropped 0 bases, with 14 bases sitting between them. In germline, CDR1 is SEHNR, CDR2 FQNEAQ (reference sequence). The CDR3 consists of 16 residues. In nucleotides, the CDR3 is TGTGCCAGCAGCTCTCCCCTCAGGGGTAGCACAGATACGCAGTATTTT. It yields the protein CASSSPLRGSTDTQYF.

About this clone itself: Other DNA sequences in this specimen translate into the identical CDR3. V and J are TRBV29-1 and TRBJ1-5; D is unclear. Germline CDR1 SQVTM, CDR2 ANQGSEA. CDR3 size: 12 residues. The ends were cut back, 4 bases at V and 0 bases at J, with 4 bases in the middle. The CDR3 DNA follows: TGCAGCGTTGCGGATAGCAATCAGCCCCAGCATTTT. This encodes CSVADSNQPQHF.

The rearrangement joins TRBV6-5 to TRBJ1-4; 10 nucleotides line up with TRBD1. V trimming: 1 base; J trimming: 4 bases; junction bases outside the gene matches: 0. The CDR3 spans 15 residues. CDR1 and CDR2 from the germline V gene are MNHEY and SVGAGI. CDR3 in amino acids: CASSYWDRGNEKLFF. DNA of the CDR3: TGTGCCAGCAGTTACTGGGACAGGGGTAATGAAAAACTGTTTTTT.

The chain joins TRBV29-1 to TRBJ2-1, with TRBD1 matching 7 bases. CDR3 length: 12 amino acids. V lost 5 bases, J lost 5 bases, and 3 bases stayed unmatched. CDR1 and CDR2 from the germline V gene are SQVTM and ANQGSEA. CDR3 DNA: TGCAGCGTTACCGGGACAGACAATGAGCAGTTCTTC. Its protein product is CSVTGTDNEQFF.